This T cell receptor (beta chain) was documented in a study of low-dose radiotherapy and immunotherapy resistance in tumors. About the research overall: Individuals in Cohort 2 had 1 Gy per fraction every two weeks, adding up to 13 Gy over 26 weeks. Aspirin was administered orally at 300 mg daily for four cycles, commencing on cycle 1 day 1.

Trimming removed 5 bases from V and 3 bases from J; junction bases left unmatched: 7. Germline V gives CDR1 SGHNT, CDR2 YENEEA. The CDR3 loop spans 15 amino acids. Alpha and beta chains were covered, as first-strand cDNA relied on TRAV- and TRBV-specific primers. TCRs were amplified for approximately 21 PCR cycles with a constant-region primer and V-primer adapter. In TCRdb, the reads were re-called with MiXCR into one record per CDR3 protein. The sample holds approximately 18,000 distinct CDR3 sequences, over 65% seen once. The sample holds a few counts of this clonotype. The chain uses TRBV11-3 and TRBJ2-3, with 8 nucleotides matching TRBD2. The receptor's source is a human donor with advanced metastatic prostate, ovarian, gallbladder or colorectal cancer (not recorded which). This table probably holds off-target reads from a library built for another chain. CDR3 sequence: CASSAGGRLTDTQYF. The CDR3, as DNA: TGTGCCAGCAGCGCGGGAGGCCGCCTAACAGATACGCAGTATTTT.